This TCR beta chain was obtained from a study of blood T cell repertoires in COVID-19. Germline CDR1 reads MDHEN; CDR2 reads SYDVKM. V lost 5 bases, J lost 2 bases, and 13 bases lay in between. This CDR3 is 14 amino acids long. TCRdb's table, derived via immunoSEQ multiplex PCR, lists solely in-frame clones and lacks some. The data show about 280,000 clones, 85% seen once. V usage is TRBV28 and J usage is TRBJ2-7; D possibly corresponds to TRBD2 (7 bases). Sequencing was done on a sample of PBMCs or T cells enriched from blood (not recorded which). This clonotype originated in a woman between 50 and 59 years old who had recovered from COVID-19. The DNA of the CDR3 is TGTGCCAGCAGTGGGGGGGCAGCCGCCTACGAGCAGTACTTC. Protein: CASSGGAAAYEQYF.